This passage covers 28 T cell receptor beta chains from one sample sequenced in a study of T cell changes during pregnancy in multiple sclerosis. Clones were sequenced by immunoSEQ multiplex PCR, and TCRdb holds only the in-frame ones, with some missing. Here the sample spans about 36,000 clones, 92% being singletons. The specimen was CD4+ T cells from peripheral blood mononuclear cells, collected after pregnancy. The receptor set was obtained from a female donor with multiple sclerosis, enrolled in a pregnancy study.

V is TRBV5-1 and J is TRBJ1-1, with 7 bases that match TRBD1. Unmatched junction bases numbered 16, after V lost 3 bases and J lost 2 bases. This CDR3 region has 18 residues. Germline-derived CDR1 and CDR2 are SGHRS and YFSETQ. This CDR3 is CASSSVSTGAPLNTEAFF. The CDR3, as DNA: TGCGCCAGCAGCTCCGTTTCTACAGGGGCACCACTCAACACTGAAGCTTTCTTT.

The chain has TRBV7-3 and TRBJ1-5; tentatively, D is TRBD1 (6 bases). Trimming stripped 5 bases from V and 2 bases from J, with 10 bases between. Germline assignment: CDR1 SGHTA and CDR2 FQGTGA. The CDR3 totals 14 residues. The CDR3 loop reads CASSLGGRNQPQHF. The DNA for the CDR3 is TGTGCCAGCAGCCTCGGGGGGCGCAATCAGCCCCAGCATTTT.

The chain recombines TRBV6-5 with TRBJ2-2; the match to TRBD1 covers 7 bases. The V gene end was trimmed by 5 bases and the J gene end by 2 bases; junction bases not matched to a gene: 5. The CDR3 has 15 residues. CDR1 and CDR2 (germline): MNHEY, SVGAGI. CDR3 nucleotides: TGTGCCAGCAGTACCGGGACAGCCAACACCGGGGAGCTGTTTTTT. Its protein product is CASSTGTANTGELFF.

The chain joins TRBV11-2 to TRBJ1-4; D might be TRBD1 (5 bases). CDR3 length: 13 residues. Germline V gene lookup returns CDR1 SGHAT and CDR2 FQNNGV. Trimming shortened V by 0 bases and J by 8 bases, and 7 bases separated the two germline ends. This CDR3 is CASSLDGGEKLFF. In nucleotides, the CDR3 is TGTGCCAGCAGCTTAGATGGGGGGGAAAAACTGTTTTTT.

This chain links TRBV7-3 with TRBJ2-5; TRBD2 matches 8 bases. From germline, CDR1 is SGHTA and CDR2 FQGTGA. J lost 4 bases, V lost 1 base, and 5 bases had no gene match. The CDR3 consists of 15 residues. This CDR3 reads CASSLSGGPGETQYF. In nucleotides, the CDR3 is TGTGCCAGCAGCTTAAGCGGGGGGCCGGGAGAGACCCAGTACTTC.

The V call is TRBV18, the J call TRBJ1-2; D uncertain. Deletions cut 11 bases from V and 6 bases from J, with 13 bases between. Germline V gene data show CDR1 as KGHSH and CDR2 as LQKENI. This CDR3 contains 11 residues. CDR3 protein: CAVLLANGYTF. The CDR3 region has the DNA TGTGCCGTATTACTAGCGAATGGCTACACCTTC.

The chain recombines TRBV28 with TRBJ2-4, with 8 bases fitting TRBD2. Germline trimming cut 2 bases from V and 6 bases from J; bases unmatched to any gene: 0. Germline assignment: CDR1 MDHEN and CDR2 SYDVKM. This CDR3 has 13 amino acids. For the CDR3, the DNA is TGTGCCAGCAGTTTAGCGGGAGGAAACATTCAGTACTTC. It translates to CASSLAGGNIQYF.

The chain has TRBV11-2 and TRBJ2-1; 7 nucleotides match TRBD2. Germline trimming cut 6 bases from V and 5 bases from J; bases unmatched to any gene: 10. Per the germline V gene, CDR1 is SGHAT and CDR2 is FQNNGV. The CDR3 is 15 residues long. CDR3: CASSFLSGFNNEQFF. CDR3 sequence (DNA): TGTGCCAGCAGTTTTCTTAGCGGGTTTAACAATGAGCAGTTCTTC.

This clone has just one count. The chain couples TRBV18 to TRBJ2-1, with 7 bases that match TRBD2. The V gene's germline CDR1 is KGHSH and CDR2 LQKENI. V trimming: 6 bases; J trimming: 2 bases; junction bases outside the gene matches: 7. This CDR3 spans 15 amino acids. The CDR3 DNA reads as TGTGCCAGCTCCCCAGGACTAGTCACCTACAATGAGCAGTTCTTC. Its protein is CASSPGLVTYNEQFF.

This clone was found a few times. The rearrangement joins TRBV7-9 to TRBJ2-3; 7 bases map to TRBD2. CDR1 and CDR2 from the germline V gene are SEHNR and FQNEAQ (reference sequence). Trimming at V came to 1 base and at J to 7 bases, leaving 11 bases not matched to a gene. The CDR3 runs 16 residues. CDR3 DNA: TGTGCCAGCAGCTTAGTTTCCGGGACTACGTTCTATACGCAGTATTTT. Amino acids: CASSLVSGTTFYTQYF.

V gene TRBV19 combines with J gene TRBJ2-7; D uncertain. This CDR3 is built from 12 residues. Germline CDR1 and CDR2: LNHDA and SQIVND (reference sequence). Trimming stripped 4 bases from V and 3 bases from J, with 7 bases between. The CDR3 protein is CASSTVGYEQYF. The CDR3 coding sequence is TGTGCCAGTAGTACCGTCGGCTACGAGCAGTACTTC.

V and J are TRBV25-1 and TRBJ1-2; 7 bases are a match to TRBD1. Germline assignment: CDR1 MGHDK and CDR2 SYGVNS. The length of the CDR3 is 14 residues. The V and J ends lost 4 bases and 4 bases, in that order; junction bases with no gene match: 6. This CDR3 reads CASSGQGVGYGYTF. CDR3 nucleotide sequence: TGTGCCAGCAGTGGACAGGGAGTCGGCTATGGCTACACCTTC.

This clone was observed a handful of times. V gene TRBV7-9 combines with J gene TRBJ2-3, with 11 bases identical to TRBD2. The germline gives CDR1 SEHNR, CDR2 FQNEAQ (reference sequence). This CDR3 region has 15 residues. Trimming cost V 5 bases and J 2 bases; bases outside gene matches: 3. The CDR3 nucleotides are TGTGCCAGCAGCGGACTAGCGGGTTTCACAGATACGCAGTATTTT. Protein: CASSGLAGFTDTQYF.

V gene TRBV6-1 combines with J gene TRBJ2-1; TRBD2 aligns across 9 bases. The germline CDR1 and CDR2 sequences are MNHNS and SASEGT. CDR3 length: 15 amino acids. V was clipped by 7 bases and J by 2 bases; unmatched bases: 6. The CDR3: CASIPSGGPYNEQFF. The CDR3 nucleotides read TGTGCCAGCATTCCAAGCGGGGGGCCCTACAATGAGCAGTTCTTC.

The chain uses TRBV11-1 and TRBJ2-1, with unresolved D. Germline V lookup: CDR1 SGHAT, CDR2 FQDESV (reference sequence). The V and J ends lost 1 base and 5 bases respectively, with 12 bases between them. The CDR3 extends over 15 amino acids. DNA for the CDR3: TGTGCCAGCAGCTTAGTGCTACTACAAAACAATGAGCAGTTCTTC. It is translated as CASSLVLLQNNEQFF.

This chain links TRBV18 with TRBJ2-5, with 7 positions matching TRBD2. CDR1 is KGHSH, CDR2 LQKENI, per germline. V lost 6 bases, J lost 5 bases, and 12 bases stayed unmatched. CDR3 length: 15 amino acids. This CDR3 reads CASSLTGSGVETQYF. CDR3 sequence (DNA): TGTGCCAGCTCCCTAACGGGGAGCGGGGTGGAGACCCAGTACTTC.

The rearrangement joins TRBV2 to TRBJ2-5; possibly TRBD2 for D (5 bases). Germline lookup yields CDR1 SNHLY and CDR2 FYNNEI. The CDR3 is 13 amino acids. V lost 4 bases, J lost 2 bases, and 8 bases lay in between. The CDR3 region has the DNA TGTGCCAGCAGTGTTCGAGGGCAAGAGACCCAGTACTTC. Translation gives CASSVRGQETQYF.

This chain joins TRBV11-3 and TRBJ2-2; 9 nucleotides line up with TRBD1. Germline CDR1 SGHNT, CDR2 YENEEA. The junction had 4 bases not matched to a gene; V was cut back by 5 bases and J by 3 bases. CDR3 length: 15 amino acids. The CDR3 bases are TGTGCCAGCAGCCTTGACAGGGGGGACACCGGGGAGCTGTTTTTT. This gives the protein CASSLDRGDTGELFF.

The DNA for the CDR3 is TGTGCCAGCAGTTTGACAGGGGGCTCTGGAAACACCATATATTTT. Translating gives CASSLTGGSGNTIYF. V and J are TRBV27 and TRBJ1-3, with 9 bases matching TRBD1. There are 15 residues in the CDR3. Germline assignment: CDR1 MNHEY and CDR2 SMNVEV (reference sequence). With V trimmed by 3 bases and J by 0 bases, 0 bases remained unmatched.

The count of this clone is one. This rearrangement joins TRBV4-3 to TRBJ2-3, with D possibly matching TRBD2 (5 bases). Germline assignment: CDR1 LGHNA and CDR2 YSLEER. V was clipped by 2 bases and J by 4 bases, with 7 bases between them. The CDR3 spans 13 residues. The CDR3 loop is CASSQTGADTQYF. The DNA for the CDR3 is TGCGCCAGCAGCCAAACCGGGGCAGATACGCAGTATTTT.

This sequence joins TRBV2 and TRBJ1-6; a weak D match, TRBD1 (6 bases). The CDR3 consists of 15 residues. V was trimmed by 4 bases and J by 6 bases, leaving 13 bases between them. Germline V lookup: CDR1 SNHLY, CDR2 FYNNEI. CDR3 protein: CASSVREGVNSPLHF. The CDR3, as DNA: TGTGCCAGCAGTGTCCGGGAGGGGGTTAATTCACCCCTCCACTTT.

The V call is TRBV5-1, the J call TRBJ1-2, with 7 bases lining up with TRBD1. The CDR3 length is 14 residues. Germline-derived CDR1 and CDR2 are SGHRS and YFSETQ. Losses at the gene ends were 0 bases for V and 4 bases for J; bases not matched to a gene: 3. The CDR3 here is CASSLGQGSYGYTF. The CDR3 region has the DNA TGCGCCAGCAGCTTGGGACAGGGAAGCTATGGCTACACCTTC.

DNA of the CDR3: TGCGCCAGCGAGAAGGGGGCCTACATTCAGTACTTC. It encodes CASEKGAYIQYF. The chain is built from TRBV10-1 and TRBJ2-4, with 7 bases aligning to TRBD1. Germline CDR1 WNHNN, CDR2 SYGVQD (reference sequence). Trimming removed 8 bases from V and 8 bases from J; junction bases left unmatched: 6. The length of the CDR3 is 12 residues.

The chain combines TRBV11-2 with TRBJ2-7; 10 nucleotides line up with TRBD2. CDR1 and CDR2 from the germline V gene are SGHAT and FQNNGV. This CDR3 comprises 16 residues. V shed 5 bases, J shed 5 bases, and the junction held 12 bases outside the gene matches. The CDR3 region has the DNA TGTGCCAGCAGCCCCCTGGGGGCAGCGGGGGGGAACGAGCAGTACTTC. Translated: CASSPLGAAGGNEQYF.

This clone has only one observation. The CDR3 bases are TGTGCCAGCAGGCCGGGAGTCCGCTACAATGAGCAGTTCTTC. It yields the protein CASRPGVRYNEQFF. The genes are TRBV6-5 and TRBJ2-1; D is perhaps TRBD2 (6 bases). Germline V gene lookup returns CDR1 MNHEY and CDR2 SVGAGI. CDR3 length equals 14 residues. The V end lost 6 bases, the J end lost 3 bases, and 12 bases lay between the germline ends.

The genes are TRBV18 and TRBJ2-7; 12 bases are a match to TRBD1. There are 16 residues in the CDR3. Unmatched junction bases numbered 9, after V lost 4 bases and J lost 5 bases. Germline CDR1 is KGHSH and CDR2 is LQKENI. CDR3 in amino acids: CASSLGRDRGRHEQYF. The CDR3 DNA follows: TGTGCCAGCTCACTCGGCCGGGACAGGGGGCGACACGAGCAGTACTTC.

This chain uses TRBV18 with TRBJ2-4; 8 bases are shared with TRBD2. V lost 2 bases, J lost 5 bases, and 2 bases stayed unmatched. This CDR3 is built from 14 residues. Germline loops: CDR1 KGHSH, CDR2 LQKENI. The DNA of the CDR3 is TGTGCCAGCTCACCAGCGGGAGGCCAAAACATTCAGTACTTC. Protein sequence: CASSPAGGQNIQYF.

The rearrangement links TRBV27 to TRBJ2-1; D remains ambiguous. Germline CDR1 is MNHEY and CDR2 is SMNVEV (reference sequence). This CDR3 is built from 11 residues. Trimming pared 3 bases from V and 9 bases from J, leaving 6 bases between. The CDR3 reads CASSFRSEQFF. In DNA form, the CDR3 reads TGTGCCAGCAGTTTCAGGTCTGAGCAGTTCTTC.